This paragraph covers one TCR beta chain sequence. The PCR had 60 Vbeta and 13 Jbeta primers. TCRdb's copy holds only in-frame clones and misses some; the assay was immunoSEQ multiplex PCR. Among 150,000 or so clones, 65% to 90% were seen once, and the ten largest hold roughly 1.8%. There are 14 residues in the CDR3. Germline loops: CDR1 SQVTM, CDR2 ANQGSEA. Trimming took off 3 bases at V and 0 bases at J, with 11 bases between the two ends. The source of the sample is a study of cytomegalovirus exposure and HLA in healthy donors. The chain joins TRBV29-1 to TRBJ1-2, with D hard to call. Sequenced: PBMCs. This clonotype was sampled from a young woman in good health and CMV-seronegative. The CDR3 bases are TGCAGCGTTGACGTCAAGGGAGCTAACTATGGCTACACCTTC. It translates to CSVDVKGANYGYTF. The full variable domain, in which reference TRBV29-1 and TRBJ1-2 provide the parts outside the CDR3, is SAVISQKPSRDICQRGTSLTIQCQVDSQVTMMFWYRQQPGQSLTLIATANQGSEATYESGFVIDKFPISRPNLTFSTLTVSNMSPEDSSIYLCSVDVKGANYGYTFGSGTRLTVV.